The 3 T cell receptor beta chains in this list originate from one sample, sequenced in a study of CD8+ T cells in alopecia areata. Reverse transcription of extracted RNA yielded cDNA, which provided the sequencing template. TCRdb's copy holds only in-frame clones and misses some; the assay was immunoSEQ multiplex PCR. The table includes about 180,000 clones, around 58% detected once. Treatment of the sample: oral pan-JAK inhibitor, 5-10 mg twice daily. The sample here was CD4+ T cells sorted from blood, taken at approximately week 61, from a patient treated with tofacitinib. The receptor source for this set is a human donor with alopecia areata.

A few counts support this clone. This rearrangement joins TRBV10-3 to TRBJ2-2; 9 bases are a match to TRBD1. The V gene end was trimmed by 3 bases and the J gene end by 4 bases; junction bases not matched to a gene: 3. CDR1 and CDR2 from the germline V gene are ENHRY and SYGVKD. The CDR3 runs 15 residues. CDR3 bases: TGTGCCATCAGTGACCGGGACAGGGTCACCGGGGAGCTGTTTTTT. Protein product: CAISDRDRVTGELFF.

This clone was picked up one time. The chain employs TRBV11-1 and TRBJ2-5; TRBD2 matches 8 bases. Germline V gene lookup returns CDR1 SGHAT and CDR2 FQDESV (reference sequence). V shed 3 bases, J shed 4 bases, and the junction held 7 bases outside the gene matches. CDR3 length: 15 amino acids. In nucleotides, the CDR3 is TGTGCCAGCAGCTTGGTTCGGGGGGGTATAGAGACCCAGTACTTC. It is translated as CASSLVRGGIETQYF.

The gene calls are TRBV5-1 and TRBJ2-3, with 10 bases matching TRBD2. From germline, CDR1 is SGHRS and CDR2 YFSETQ. The CDR3 contains 14 residues. The junction had 6 bases not matched to a gene; V was cut back by 5 bases and J by 6 bases. The DNA of the CDR3 is TGCGCCAGCAGTTATAGCGGGGGGAAGGATACGCAGTATTTT. Amino acid sequence: CASSYSGGKDTQYF.